These 30 T cell receptor beta chains were sequenced from one sample in a study of T cells in Graves' hyperthyroidism and ophthalmopathy. The source material, RNA transcripts, was used to amplify TCR beta CDR3 regions. Initially, a first-round RT-PCR of the TCR CDR3 employed the HTBI primer set. From the multiplex PCR reads, TCRdb called clonotypes with MiXCR, one entry per CDR3 protein. The sample lists about 760,000 distinct CDR3 sequences, around 40% occurring once. The sample consisted of blood. All receptors come from a woman aged 40 to 55 with Graves' hyperthyroidism.

Comment on this clonotype: It may be a read error: a sequence one base away is much more abundant. This chain connects TRBV7-3 to TRBJ1-2; 10 bases line up with TRBD1. This CDR3 comprises 16 residues. Germline CDR1 SGHTA, CDR2 FQGTGA. CDR3 sequence: CASSLMASGTGDGCTF. DNA for the CDR3: TGTGCCAGCAGCTTAATGGCGTCCGGGACAGGGGACGGCTGCACCTTC.

The chain carries TRBV4-1 and TRBJ2-7; D is tentatively TRBD1 or TRBD2 (5 bases each). Germline values: CDR1 MGHRA, CDR2 YSYEKL. Deletions cut 0 bases from V and 1 base from J, with 10 bases between. The CDR3 length is 15 residues. The DNA for the CDR3 is TGCGCCAGCAGCCAAGATTACGAGGGGTCCTACGAGCAGTACTTC. It translates to CASSQDYEGSYEQYF.

Ten or more counts support this clonotype. The genes are TRBV5-1 and TRBJ2-7; D possibly matches TRBD1 or TRBD2 (5 bases each). This CDR3 spans 13 amino acids. Germline CDR1 and CDR2: SGHRS and YFSETQ. Trimming removed 4 bases at V and 2 bases at J, with 10 bases between. CDR3 nucleotide sequence: TGCGCCAGCAGCGGGGACGGACCCTACGAGCAGTACTTC. This codes for CASSGDGPYEQYF.

This clonotype was seen only a few times. In nucleotides, the CDR3 is TGCAGCGCAACTAGCGGGGGGGTGACAGATACGCAGTATTTT. Its protein product is CSATSGGVTDTQYF. The J gene is TRBJ2-3, the V gene TRBV29-1; 13 positions match TRBD2. The CDR3 covers 14 residues. The trim removed 7 bases at V and 3 bases at J, leaving 4 bases unmatched. The germline V gene has CDR1 SQVTM and CDR2 ANQGSEA.

This clonotype showed up just a few times. The V gene is TRBV7-8, the J gene TRBJ1-1; 7 bases are shared with TRBD1. This CDR3 region has 17 residues. The trim removed 2 bases at V and 1 base at J, leaving 10 bases unmatched. The germline CDR1 and CDR2 sequences are SGHVS and FQNEAQ. CDR3: CASSLFSRGVRNTEAFF. The CDR3 DNA sequence: TGTGCCAGCAGCTTATTTAGCAGGGGGGTCCGGAACACTGAAGCTTTCTTT.

This clonotype was seen just once. V is TRBV19 and J is TRBJ1-1, with 7 nucleotides matching TRBD1. The CDR3 has 16 amino acids. V lost 9 bases and J lost 1; bases outside the gene matches: 14. Germline values: CDR1 LNHDA, CDR2 SQIVND (reference sequence). CDR3 coding DNA: TGTGCCAGCCGTGCTTTATTCGACAGGGAGAACACTGAAGCTTTCTTT. Translating it yields CASRALFDRENTEAFF.

This clonotype was observed a few times. This chain connects TRBV15 to TRBJ2-3; a weak D match, TRBD1 (6 bases). V lost 0 bases, J lost 2 bases, and 9 bases lay in between. There are 15 residues in the CDR3. Germline values: CDR1 LNHNV, CDR2 YYDKDF (reference sequence). CDR3: CATSRDRGPTDTQYF. CDR3 DNA sequence: TGTGCCACCAGCAGAGACAGGGGCCCCACAGATACGCAGTATTTT.

On this clonotype: A much larger clone differs by one base, so this may be a read error. The gene calls are TRBV19 and TRBJ1-5, with TRBD1 identical over 10 bases. The CDR3 is 14 amino acids. The germline V gene encodes CDR1 LNHDA and CDR2 SQIVND (reference sequence). CDR3 residues: CASHMGQGNRPQHF. Here the CDR3 DNA reads TGTGCCAGTCATATGGGACAGGGGAATCGGCCCCAGCATTTT.

The chain has TRBV7-9 and TRBJ2-7, with 8 bases matching TRBD2. CDR3 length: 18 amino acids. V was pared by 7 bases and J by 2 bases, with 19 bases of the junction left unmatched. Germline CDR1 and CDR2: SEHNR and FQNEAQ (reference sequence). The CDR3 region has the DNA TGTGCCAGCACCTGGGTCGGGAGGGCCAAATTCACACCCTACGAGCAGTACTTC. Its protein is CASTWVGRAKFTPYEQYF. The whole variable domain, remainder taken from reference TRBV7-9 and TRBJ2-7, is DTGVSQNPRHKITKRGQNVTFRCDPISEHNRLYWYRQTLGQGPEFLTYFQNEAQLEKSRLLSDRFSAERPKGSFSTLEIQRTEQGDSAMYLCASTWVGRAKFTPYEQYFGPGTRLTVT.

This clonotype showed up many times. This sequence joins TRBV2 and TRBJ2-5; D is undetermined. CDR3 length: 12 amino acids. Per the germline V gene, CDR1 is SNHLY and CDR2 is FYNNEI. Between the trimmed V and J ends, which lost 8 bases and 1 base, there was a span of 8 bases. The CDR3 sequence is CASGSFQETQYF. Here the CDR3 DNA reads TGTGCCAGCGGCAGCTTCCAAGAGACCCAGTACTTC.

The chain couples TRBV6-6 to TRBJ1-5, with D uncertain. Trimming removed 6 bases at V and 0 bases at J, with 15 bases between. The CDR3 is 16 amino acids. Germline V gene sequence: CDR1 MNHNY, CDR2 SVGAGI (reference sequence). This CDR3 reads CASRFLGGRSNQPQHF. For the CDR3, the DNA is TGTGCCAGCAGGTTCCTCGGAGGGCGTAGCAATCAGCCCCAGCATTTT.

This clonotype was detected only a few times. The chain is built from TRBV7-2 and TRBJ1-1; TRBD1 might be the D (5 bases). CDR3 length: 16 amino acids. Looked up from germline, CDR1 is SGHTA and CDR2 is FQGNSA. The ends were cut back, 2 bases at V and 1 base at J, with 14 bases in the middle. The CDR3 loop is CASSLNVFGGNTEAFF. CDR3 bases: TGTGCCAGCAGCTTAAACGTTTTCGGGGGGAACACTGAAGCTTTCTTT. Full variable domain (outside the CDR3, taken from reference TRBV7-2 and TRBJ1-1): GAGVSQSPSNKVTEKGKDVELRCDPISGHTALYWYRQSLGQGLEFLIYFQGNSAPDKSGLPSDRFSAERTGGSVSTLTIQRTQQEDSAVYLCASSLNVFGGNTEAFFGQGTRLTVV.

Worth noting for this clonotype: A much larger clone lies a single base off, so this may be a read error. V gene TRBV7-9 combines with J gene TRBJ1-1, with D unclear. The CDR3 is 13 amino acids. Germline CDR1 SEHNR, CDR2 FQNEAQ (reference sequence). The CDR3 sequence is CTSSRGDSFEAFF. CDR3 DNA sequence: TGTACCAGCAGCCGAGGAGACTCATTTGAAGCTTTCTTT.

This clonotype was seen more than once but under ten times. The CDR3 loop is CASSFRDNGGETQYF. CDR3 nucleotide sequence: TGTGCCAGCAGTTTTCGTGACAACGGGGGGGAGACCCAGTACTTC. This chain links TRBV12-3 or TRBV12-4 with TRBJ2-5; TRBD2 aligns across 7 bases. V was pared by 3 bases and J by 5 bases, with 9 bases of the junction left unmatched. This CDR3 is 15 amino acids long.

The rearrangement links TRBV29-1 to TRBJ1-1; TRBD1 might be the D (5 bases). Germline V gene lookup returns CDR1 SQVTM and CDR2 ANQGSEA. The CDR3 is 13 amino acids. Trimming cost V 6 bases and J 5 bases, with 16 bases left between them. CDR3 bases: TGCAGCGTGGGACCGGGGGGGGGGACTGAAGCTTTCTTT. Its protein product is CSVGPGGGTEAFF.

This chain links TRBV20-1 with TRBJ2-5, with 7 bases lining up with TRBD2. V shed 3 bases and J 4 bases; nucleotides not matched to a gene: 8. The CDR3 spans 14 residues. From germline, CDR1 is DFQATT and CDR2 SNEGSKA (reference sequence). Here the CDR3 reads CSASKVAGVETQYF. The CDR3, as DNA: TGCAGTGCTAGTAAGGTCGCGGGAGTAGAGACCCAGTACTTC.

The chain links TRBV7-9 to TRBJ1-6, with 7 bases lining up with TRBD1. Germline-derived CDR1 and CDR2 are SEHNR and FQNEAQ (reference sequence). There are 18 residues in the CDR3. V lost 4 bases and J lost 10; bases outside the gene matches: 19. The CDR3 loop reads CASSSSVTGELDLSPLHF. The CDR3 nucleotides are TGTGCCAGCAGCTCATCGGTTACAGGGGAATTGGATTTGTCACCCCTCCACTTT.

This clonotype was seen a few times. The rearrangement uses TRBV5-5 and TRBJ1-1; possible D gene TRBD1, 5 bases. V lost 3 bases, J lost 3 bases, and 15 bases lay in between. CDR1 SGHKS and CDR2 YYEKEE come from the germline V gene (reference sequence). This CDR3 spans 15 amino acids. CDR3 DNA: TGTGCCAGCAGCTCCAGGGTTTCCAGCGACACTGAAGCTTTCTTT. Its protein product is CASSSRVSSDTEAFF.

This chain links TRBV6-2 or TRBV6-3 with TRBJ2-5; D is unclear. Germline CDR1 is MNHEY and CDR2 is SVGEGT. This CDR3 spans 16 amino acids. Trimming removed 4 bases at V and 5 bases at J, with 20 bases between. CDR3 amino acids: CASSSGSLGAMETQYF. CDR3 nucleotide sequence: TGTGCCAGCAGTTCCGGCTCCCTGGGCGCGATGGAGACCCAGTACTTC.

This chain connects TRBV7-2 to TRBJ2-5; D unclear. Germline CDR1 is SGHTA and CDR2 is FQGNSA. V shed 5 bases and J shed 5 bases, with 21 bases lying between them. The CDR3 has 16 amino acids. The DNA of the CDR3 is TGTGCCAGCAGCCAAGTTGCTGCGAGCCCAACGGAGACCCAGTACTTC. Translated, it gives CASSQVAASPTETQYF.

The chain is built from TRBV10-3 and TRBJ2-3; 9 bases are shared with TRBD2. V shed 8 bases and J 6 bases; nucleotides not matched to a gene: 12. Germline CDR1 reads ENHRY; CDR2 reads SYGVKD. This CDR3 has 15 amino acids. The CDR3 coding sequence is TGTGCCATCGGTGCCACTAGCGGGCAGGGGGATACGCAGTATTTT. As protein: CAIGATSGQGDTQYF.

This chain uses TRBV7-2 with TRBJ1-2, with D possibly being TRBD1 (6 bases). The length of the CDR3 is 13 residues. Trimming removed 5 bases at V and 8 bases at J, with 15 bases between. Germline CDR1 reads SGHTA; CDR2 reads FQGNSA. As DNA, the CDR3 is TGTGCCAGCAGCCCCCCGGGGGGGCTCGGCTACACCTTC. This sequence encodes CASSPPGGLGYTF.

This clonotype was seen repeatedly, ten times or more. CDR3 coding DNA: TGCAGCGTTGGACAGGACACTGAAGCTTTCTTT. The encoded protein is CSVGQDTEAFF. The gene calls are TRBV29-1 and TRBJ1-1; tentative D call: TRBD1 (6 bases). V gave up 4 bases and J gave up 3 bases, with 6 bases separating them. CDR1 and CDR2 (germline): SQVTM, ANQGSEA. The CDR3 has 11 amino acids.

This clonotype was observed at least ten times. With a much larger clone just one base away, this may be a read error. The CDR3 loop is CASSGGTQNTEAFF. The CDR3 DNA reads as TGTGCCAGCAGTGGGGGGACACAGAACACTGAAGCTTTCTTT. The chain links TRBV25-1 to TRBJ1-1, with D maybe TRBD1 (6 bases). Trimming removed 4 bases at V and 1 base at J, with 10 bases between. Germline CDR1 MGHDK, CDR2 SYGVNS. The length of the CDR3 is 14 residues.

This clonotype appeared a few times. The gene calls are TRBV20-1 and TRBJ1-2; D ambiguous. CDR1 DFQATT and CDR2 SNEGSKA come from the germline V gene (reference sequence). The CDR3 runs to 11 residues. The germline V and J ends were trimmed by 1 base and 1 base, with 1 base remaining between them. The CDR3: CSARVNYGYTF. The CDR3 nucleotides read TGCAGTGCTAGAGTTAACTATGGCTACACCTTC.

The rearrangement joins TRBV13 to TRBJ2-7, with 12 bases aligning to TRBD1. V shed 6 bases, J shed 0 bases, and the junction held 12 bases outside the gene matches. This CDR3 is 18 amino acids long. Germline V gene lookup returns CDR1 PRHDT and CDR2 FYEKMQ (reference sequence). The CDR3 region is CASSASGTGGLRSYEQYF. The CDR3 bases are TGTGCCAGCAGTGCTTCCGGGACAGGGGGCCTTCGCTCCTACGAGCAGTACTTC.

This chain joins TRBV29-1 and TRBJ2-7; D might be TRBD2 (5 bases). Germline CDR1 and CDR2: SQVTM and ANQGSEA. Deletions cut 5 bases from V and 4 bases from J, with 18 bases between. The CDR3 runs 14 residues. The CDR3 DNA reads as TGCAGCGTTAGGCATTCTGGGGAGCGGTACGAGCAGTACTTC. Amino acids: CSVRHSGERYEQYF.

The chain employs TRBV5-4 and TRBJ2-7; TRBD2 is a possible D gene (7 bases). Trimming stripped 5 bases from V and 2 bases from J, with 17 bases between. CDR1 is SGHNT, CDR2 YYREEE, per germline (reference sequence). This CDR3 spans 15 amino acids. CDR3 amino acids: CASRLWGGSTYEQYF. The DNA of the CDR3 is TGTGCCAGCAGACTATGGGGGGGCAGCACCTACGAGCAGTACTTC.

This clonotype was detected a few times. The chain couples TRBV19 to TRBJ2-1, with no clear D. The V end lost 2 bases, the J end lost 7 bases, and 3 bases lay between the germline ends. This CDR3 region has 11 residues. Germline V gene data show CDR1 as LNHDA and CDR2 as SQIVND (reference sequence). The CDR3 loop is CASSILNEQFF. DNA for the CDR3: TGTGCCAGTAGTATACTTAATGAGCAGTTCTTC.

This clonotype was recorded at least ten times. In DNA, the CDR3 is TGTGCCAGCAGCTTAGACAGGGACCACGAGCAGTACTTC. The encoded protein is CASSLDRDHEQYF. The chain joins TRBV7-3 to TRBJ2-7; 7 bases agree with TRBD1. This CDR3 region has 13 residues. The V and J ends lost 2 bases and 5 bases, in that order; junction bases with no gene match: 3. In germline, CDR1 is SGHTA, CDR2 FQGTGA. Combining the CDR3 with reference TRBV7-3 and TRBJ2-7 gives the whole variable domain GAGVSQTPSNKVTEKGKYVELRCDPISGHTALYWYRQSLGQGPEFLIYFQGTGAADDSGLPNDRFFAVRPEGSVSTLKIQRTERGDSAVYLCASSLDRDHEQYFGPGTRLTVT.